Listed below are T cell receptor beta chains from one sample, sequenced in a study of blood T cell repertoires in COVID-19. Method: immunoSEQ multiplex PCR; TCRdb's copy keeps in-frame clones and lacks some. The top ten clones hold approximately 1.6% of a sample with roughly 250,000 clones, around 87% of them seen once. The sample consisted of PBMCs or T cells enriched from blood (not recorded which). These receptors all come from a woman in her forties or fifties who had recovered from COVID-19. Both conserved end residues are part of each CDR3. The D gene is left open where the match is weak. Clone size appears in some rows only: once, few, many, or a class for an expanded clone.

cdr3_length d_call clone_size j_call v_call cdr3_nt cdr3_aa
16 NA NA TRBJ2-1 TRBV5-6 TGTGCCAGCAGCTTCCCGCGGGATAGCGTGGGCAATGAGCAGTTCTTC CASSFPRDSVGNEQFF
14 NA NA TRBJ2-2 TRBV24-1 TGTGCCACCAGTGCCACAATGAACACCGGGGAGCTGTTTTTT CATSATMNTGELFF
16 TRBD2 NA TRBJ2-3 TRBV18 TGTGCCAGCTCACCATGGGCTAGCGGGATAACAGATACGCAGTATTTT CASSPWASGITDTQYF
12 TRBD1 once TRBJ1-1 TRBV28 TGTGCCAGCAGACCAGGACAGGCGGCAGCTTTCTTT CASRPGQAAAFF
17 NA few TRBJ2-5 TRBV14 TGTGCCAGCAGCCTACTGACAGGTCCATTGAGAGAGGAGACCCAGTACTTC CASSLLTGPLREETQYF
15 TRBD1 few TRBJ2-2 TRBV4-2 TGTGCCAGCAGCCAGGGGACAGGGGACACCGGGGAGCTGTTTTTT CASSQGTGDTGELFF
14 TRBD2 NA TRBJ2-7 TRBV5-1 TGCGCCAGCAGCGCCGGTACTAGCGGGAACGAGCAGTACTTC CASSAGTSGNEQYF
17 TRBD1 NA TRBJ1-2 TRBV5-5 TGTGCCAGCAGATACCTAGACTCAGGGGGCGCGGACTATGGCTACACCTTC CASRYLDSGGADYGYTF
14 NA NA TRBJ1-1 TRBV10-3 TGTGCCATCAGTGAGTCGATCGGGGGTAGTGAAGCTTTCTTT CAISESIGGSEAFF
16 NA few TRBJ2-5 TRBV10-3 TGTGCCATCAGTGAATCGGCGGGGACCCACCAAGAGACCCAGTACTTC CAISESAGTHQETQYF
14 TRBD1 once TRBJ1-6 TRBV2 TGTGCCAGCAGAGGGCAGGGGGCAAATTCACCCCTCCACTTT CASRGQGANSPLHF
14 NA NA TRBJ2-2 TRBV30 TGTGCCTGGACCGTCGGGGGGCTGGACGGGGAGCTGTTTTTT CAWTVGGLDGELFF
15 TRBD1 few TRBJ2-6 TRBV7-9 TGTGCCAGCAGCCGACAGGGTTCTGGGGCCAACGTCCTGACTTTC CASSRQGSGANVLTF